These T cell receptor beta chains were read from a single sample in a study of cytomegalovirus exposure and HLA in healthy donors. Some clones are missing from TCRdb's copy, which holds only in-frame ones; the method was immunoSEQ multiplex PCR. The specimen's table records more than 50,000 clones. The sample comprised PBMCs. The origin of the receptors is a woman between 40 and 50 years old in good health and CMV-seronegative. Both conserved end residues are part of each CDR3. A D gene is named only where the DNA matches it firmly.

j_call d_call cdr3_length v_call cdr3_aa cdr3_nt
TRBJ1-4 TRBD1 14 TRBV4-3 CASSRQGAGEKLFF TGCGCCAGCAGTAGACAGGGGGCGGGCGAAAAACTGTTTTTT
TRBJ2-7 TRBD2 15 TRBV28 CASRRASGSSYEQYF TGTGCCAGCAGACGAGCTAGCGGGAGCTCCTACGAGCAGTACTTC
TRBJ2-1 NA 15 TRBV19 CASSIGGGRYNEQFF TGTGCCAGTAGTATAGGGGGGGGGCGATACAATGAGCAGTTCTTC
TRBJ2-2 NA 14 TRBV10-1 CASRDTKNTGELFF TGCGCCAGCAGGGACACAAAGAACACCGGGGAGCTGTTTTTT
TRBJ2-5 TRBD1 15 TRBV4-2 CASSQAGQDQETQYF TGTGCCAGCAGCCAAGCGGGACAGGACCAAGAGACCCAGTACTTC
TRBJ2-1 NA 15 TRBV27 CASSLSRSSYNEQFF TGTGCCAGCAGTTTATCTAGGAGTTCCTACAATGAGCAGTTCTTC
TRBJ2-1 NA 14 TRBV4-3 CASSLGGLANEQFF TGCGCCAGCAGCCTAGGGGGTCTAGCCAATGAGCAGTTCTTC
TRBJ2-7 TRBD2 15 TRBV11-2 CASTSGTSLPYEQYF TGTGCCAGCACCTCCGGGACTAGTCTACCCTACGAGCAGTACTTC
TRBJ1-2 TRBD1 15 TRBV6-5 CASSYKTGGGYGYTF TGTGCCAGCAGTTACAAGACAGGGGGCGGGTATGGCTACACCTTC
TRBJ1-5 NA 15 TRBV28 CASSPPGNSNQPQHF TGTGCCAGCAGTCCCCCGGGAAATAGCAATCAGCCCCAGCATTTT
TRBJ2-7 TRBD1 17 TRBV7-3 CASSPPGQGVPTYEQYF TGTGCCAGCAGCCCGCCGGGACAGGGGGTACCGACCTACGAGCAGTACTTC
TRBJ1-3 TRBD1 15 TRBV30 CAWSLNRGSGNTIYF TGTGCCTGGAGCCTGAACAGGGGCTCTGGAAACACCATATATTTT
TRBJ1-6 TRBD1 16 TRBV11-2 CASSPSTGGWDSPLHF TGTGCCAGCAGCCCCTCAACAGGGGGGTGGGATTCACCCCTCCACTTT
TRBJ1-2 NA 14 TRBV4-3 CASSQDHGGRGYTF TGCGCCAGCAGCCAAGATCACGGGGGGCGAGGCTACACCTTC
TRBJ2-2 TRBD1 14 TRBV10-3 CASSGTASTGELFF TGTGCCAGCTCCGGGACAGCTAGCACCGGGGAGCTGTTTTTT
TRBJ2-3 TRBD1 12 TRBV18 CASSTGTDTQYF TGTGCCAGCTCGACAGGGACAGATACGCAGTATTTT
TRBJ1-4 TRBD1 14 TRBV6-1 CASSDRGMNEKLFF TGTGCCAGCAGTGACAGGGGGATGAATGAAAAACTGTTTTTT
TRBJ2-4 NA 11 TRBV6-5 CASGGLNIQYF TGTGCCAGCGGAGGTTTGAACATTCAGTACTTC
TRBJ2-7 TRBD2 15 TRBV18 CASSPTSGSSYEQYF TGTGCCAGCTCACCTACTAGCGGGAGCAGCTACGAGCAGTACTTC
TRBJ2-7 TRBD1 16 TRBV28 CASSSGQEQSVYEQYF TGTGCCAGCAGTTCGGGACAGGAACAATCGGTGTACGAGCAGTACTTC
TRBJ2-7 TRBD1 15 TRBV6-5 CASGPGTGLSYEQYF TGTGCCAGCGGACCCGGGACAGGCCTTTCCTACGAGCAGTACTTC
TRBJ1-4 TRBD1 14 TRBV7-2 CASSPQGASEKLFF TGTGCCAGCAGCCCGCAGGGGGCGAGTGAAAAACTGTTTTTT
TRBJ1-3 TRBD1 15 TRBV6-5 CASSAGQAYGNTIYF TGTGCCAGCAGTGCCGGACAGGCGTATGGAAACACCATATATTTT
TRBJ2-1 NA 15 TRBV5-1 CASSSDSSSYNEQFF TGCGCCAGCAGCTCGGACAGCAGCTCCTACAATGAGCAGTTCTTC
TRBJ1-1 TRBD1 14 TRBV19 CASNPQGATNEAFF TGTGCCAGTAACCCACAGGGGGCCACTAATGAAGCTTTCTTT
TRBJ2-5 NA 14 TRBV4-3 CASSQDVGARTQYF TGCGCCAGCAGCCAAGATGTCGGAGCTAGGACCCAGTACTTC
TRBJ1-1 TRBD1 16 TRBV19 CASSIWDRLMNTEAFF TGTGCCAGTAGTATCTGGGACAGACTTATGAACACTGAAGCTTTCTTT
TRBJ1-2 NA 13 TRBV28 CASSFSLGAGYTF TGTGCCAGCAGTTTTTCCTTGGGGGCTGGCTACACCTTC
TRBJ1-2 TRBD1 14 TRBV5-1 CASSSGQVSYGYTF TGCGCCAGCAGCTCCGGACAGGTCTCTTATGGCTACACCTTC
TRBJ2-5 TRBD2 12 TRBV6-1 CASSTGGETQYF TGTGCCAGCAGTACGGGAGGAGAGACCCAGTACTTC
TRBJ2-7 NA 10 TRBV19 CASGHLEQYF TGTGCCTCGGGACATCTCGAGCAGTACTTC
TRBJ2-6 NA 15 TRBV19 CASSNRDSGANVLTF TGTGCCAGTAGTAACAGGGACTCTGGGGCCAACGTCCTGACTTTC
TRBJ2-7 TRBD2 15 TRBV6-6 CASSAVSSGSYEQYF TGTGCCAGCAGCGCGGTGTCTAGCGGGAGCTACGAGCAGTACTTC